This is a list of T cell receptor beta chains from one sample in a study of T cells in Graves' hyperthyroidism and ophthalmopathy. TCRdb analysed the multiplex PCR reads with MiXCR anew, one entry per CDR3 protein. Found here are 250,000 to 300,000 distinct CDR3 sequences, roughly 15% of them singletons; the top ten hold 7.5% to 8%. The sequenced sample consisted of blood. Source of these receptors: a woman aged 25-40 years with Graves' hyperthyroidism that later progressed to Graves' ophthalmopathy. Each CDR3 is given with its conserved first and last residue. The D gene is left open where the match is weak. Not all rows give a size; the values are once, few, many and, for expanded clones, a class.

cdr3_length clone_size d_call j_call v_call cdr3_nt cdr3_aa
15 . . TRBJ2-1 TRBV27 TGTGCCAGCAGTTTACAGGGGGGGTCCTACAATGAGCAGTTCTTC CASSLQGGSYNEQFF
15 . . TRBJ2-7 TRBV30 TGTGCCTGGAGTTTAAGAGCGGAGGGGTCCTACGAGCAGCACTTC CAWSLRAEGSYEQHF
15 many . TRBJ2-3 TRBV7-2 TGTGCCAGCAGCTCGGACCGATTATACACAGATACGCAGTATTTT CASSSDRLYTDTQYF
15 . TRBD1 TRBJ1-5 TRBV19 TGTGCCAGTAGTTGGACAGGGGGGACGGATCAGCCCCAGCATTTT CASSWTGGTDQPQHF
16 many . TRBJ1-1 TRBV28 TGTGCCAGCAGCCCCCAACCGGGGGGCGCGAAGGCTGAAGCTTTCTTT CASSPQPGGAKAEAFF
13 . . TRBJ2-2 TRBV6-2/TRBV6-3 TGTGCCAGCATGAGATCCAACACCGGGGAGCTGTTTTTT CASMRSNTGELFF
16 many TRBD1 TRBJ2-7 TRBV4-3 TGCGCCAGCAGCCAAGAACCTACGGGACAGGGGGCGGCGCAGTACTTC CASSQEPTGQGAAQYF
17 many TRBD1 TRBJ1-1 TRBV5-1 TGCGCCAGCAGCCTTCGGGGACAGGGACCGGGGAACACTGAAGCTTTCTTT CASSLRGQGPGNTEAFF
15 . . TRBJ2-7 TRBV25-1 TGTGCCAGCAGTGCAGCCGCGCTTACCTCCTACGAGCAGTACTTC CASSAAALTSYEQYF
15 many TRBD2 TRBJ2-7 TRBV12-3/TRBV12-4 TGTGCCAGCAGTTTGTCCCTAGCGGGAGGAGGGGAGCAGTACTTC CASSLSLAGGGEQYF
15 many TRBD1 TRBJ2-5 TRBV7-2 TGTGCCAGCAGCTTACAGGGACAGGGGGAGGAGACCCAGTACTTC CASSLQGQGEETQYF
16 many TRBD1 TRBJ2-4 TRBV18 TGTGCCAGCTCACCACCGAGGGACAGGGACAAAAACATTCAGTACTTC CASSPPRDRDKNIQYF
16 many TRBD1 TRBJ1-1 TRBV6-1 TGTGCCAGCAGCCGACGACAGGGGCGCCGGAACACTGAAGCTTTCTTT CASSRRQGRRNTEAFF
13 . . TRBJ2-7 TRBV11-2 TGTGCCAGCAGTTTAGTAACCCCCTACGAGCAGTACTTC CASSLVTPYEQYF
15 many TRBD1 TRBJ1-1 TRBV28 TGTGCCAGCACCTCGACCGGGACAGGGAACACTGAAGCTTTCTTT CASTSTGTGNTEAFF
15 many . TRBJ1-1 TRBV4-1 TGCGCCAGCAGCCAAGGGGTACACGGCGGTATTGAAGCTTTCTTT CASSQGVHGGIEAFF
16 many TRBD2 TRBJ2-5 TRBV28 TGTGCCAGCAGTTTGTCGGTAGCGGGAAGTGGGGAGACCCAGTACTTC CASSLSVAGSGETQYF
13 many . TRBJ1-2 TRBV6-2/TRBV6-3 TGTGCCAGCAGTTCGGACAGTAACTATGGCTACACCTTC CASSSDSNYGYTF
14 few TRBD2 TRBJ2-1 TRBV10-2 TGCGCCAGCAGTGATTCTAGCGGTTACAATGAGCAGTTCTTC CASSDSSGYNEQFF
17 few . TRBJ2-5 TRBV6-1 TGTGCCAGCAGACATGCCGACTTAGGGGAGTTGCAAGAGACCCAGTACTTC CASRHADLGELQETQYF
14 . . TRBJ1-1 TRBV4-3 TGCGCCAGCAGCGGGCTGGGGGGGGACACTGAAGCTTTCTTT CASSGLGGDTEAFF
13 . . TRBJ1-5 TRBV5-1 TGCGCCAGCAGCTTAGATACCGGCCAGCCCCAGCATTTT CASSLDTGQPQHF
12 many TRBD1 TRBJ1-2 TRBV6-1 TGTGCCAGCAGCACAGGGGTAGGGGGCTACACCTTC CASSTGVGGYTF
16 many . TRBJ1-1 TRBV30 TGTGCCTGGAGGTGGCGGCGCCCGTCCCCCTACACTGAAGCTTTCTTT CAWRWRRPSPYTEAFF
16 many . TRBJ1-3 TRBV5-5 TGTGCCAGCAGTCAAGAACATATGAGCTCTGGAAACACCATATATTTT CASSQEHMSSGNTIYF
15 . . TRBJ2-1 TRBV24-1 TGTGCCACCAGTGATTTGCCCGGGAGTTTGAATGAGCAGTTCTTC CATSDLPGSLNEQFF
14 many TRBD2 TRBJ2-5 TRBV6-1 TGTGCCAGCTCAGAGCGGGGCAGACAAGAGACCCAGTACTTC CASSERGRQETQYF
14 many . TRBJ2-1 TRBV7-2 TGTGCCAGCCGCGGGGACAGCATTTACAATGAGCAGTTCTTC CASRGDSIYNEQFF
13 many . TRBJ2-3 TRBV15 TGTGCCACCAGCAGAGATGTGGCAGATACGCAGTATTTT CATSRDVADTQYF
18 many . TRBJ2-7 TRBV11-1 TGTGCCAGCAGCTTAAATCATCGTAGCGGCGTACTATCATACGAGCAGTACTTC CASSLNHRSGVLSYEQYF
15 many . TRBJ2-1 TRBV20-1 TGCAGTGCTAGTCTCGCGGCCGGCTCCTACAATGAGCAGTTCTTC CSASLAAGSYNEQFF
14 few TRBD1 TRBJ1-5 TRBV6-1 TGTGCCAGCAGTACTACAGGGGGCGTTCAGCCCCAGCATTTT CASSTTGGVQPQHF
15 many TRBD2 TRBJ2-3 TRBV11-2 TGTGCCAGCAGCAAGCCGGGACTACTCACAGATACGCAGTATTTT CASSKPGLLTDTQYF
17 few TRBD1 TRBJ1-5 TRBV20-1 TGCAGTGCTGGGGGGGACAGCCTTAGTTATAGCAATCAGCCCCAGCATTTT CSAGGDSLSYSNQPQHF
15 few . TRBJ2-1 TRBV5-6 TGTGCCAGCAGCTTTAACAGCCAACTTTACAATGAGCAGTTCTTC CASSFNSQLYNEQFF
12 many . TRBJ2-1 TRBV4-1 TGCGCCAGCAGGCCTTCGGGGAATGAGCAGTTCTTC CASRPSGNEQFF
17 . TRBD2 TRBJ2-1 TRBV9 TGTGCCAGCAGCGTACAAACGGGAGGGCCCGTAGGCAATGAGCAGTTCTTC CASSVQTGGPVGNEQFF
12 many . TRBJ1-2 TRBV30 TGTGCCGGACCGAGTCCTAACTATGGCTACACCTTC CAGPSPNYGYTF
13 . . TRBJ1-6 TRBV20-1 TGCAGTGCTCAGCCGAATGACTATTCACCCCTCCACTTT CSAQPNDYSPLHF
11 many . TRBJ2-1 TRBV29-1 TGCAGCGTTCGGAGAGACAATGAGCAGTTCTTC CSVRRDNEQFF
15 few . TRBJ1-1 TRBV6-1 TGTGCCAGCAGTGAAGTATGGCACCCGAACACTGAAGCTTTCTTT CASSEVWHPNTEAFF
14 many TRBD1 TRBJ2-5 TRBV2 TGTGCCAGCGGAGGACAGGTTCAGGGAGAGACCCAGTACTTC CASGGQVQGETQYF
13 many . TRBJ2-4 TRBV12-3/TRBV12-4 TGTGCCAGCAGTCGGGACCGCCGAAACATTCAGTACTTC CASSRDRRNIQYF
15 few . TRBJ2-1 TRBV9 TGTGCCAGCAGCTCTCGACGGAACGGAAACAATGAGCAGTTCTTC CASSSRRNGNNEQFF
11 many TRBD2 TRBJ2-7 TRBV20-1 TGCAGTGCAGAAGGGGAGGGCGAGCAGTACTTC CSAEGEGEQYF
15 many . TRBJ2-7 TRBV4-1 TGCGCCAGCAGCCAAGATGGGCGAAGCTCCTACGAGCAGTACTTC CASSQDGRSSYEQYF
15 . . TRBJ2-6 TRBV19 TGTGCCACAAGCGACGGGTCCTCTGGGGCCAACGTCCTGACTTTC CATSDGSSGANVLTF
18 many TRBD2 TRBJ2-2 TRBV6-6 TGTGCCAGCAGTTACTTAGCGGGGTCCTCGGGCCTCACCGGGGAGCTGTTTTTT CASSYLAGSSGLTGELFF
14 few . TRBJ1-1 TRBV7-9 TGTGCCAGCAGCTTAAATCAGGGCAACACTGAAGCTTTCTTT CASSLNQGNTEAFF
17 many . TRBJ2-7 TRBV6-1 TGTGCCAGCAGCCAGGCCCCCGGAACAGGAATTTCCTACGAGCAGTACTTC CASSQAPGTGISYEQYF
14 many . TRBJ1-1 TRBV12-3/TRBV12-4 TGTGCCAGCAACCTATCCGGGTCGAACACTGAAGCTTTCTTT CASNLSGSNTEAFF
16 . . TRBJ1-1 TRBV25-1 TGTGCCAGCAGTGGGGTTAACCAGGGCATGAACACTGAAGCTTTCTTT CASSGVNQGMNTEAFF